The 5 T cell receptor beta chains below were found in one sample sequenced in a study of OX40 agonist ivuxolimab in advanced cancers. Receptor amplification or capture employed the immunoSEQ multiplex PCR assay. The immuneACCESS repertoire file appears here via TCRdb, limited to in-frame rearrangements. These files lack a portion of the clones; in checked studies, under half of the deficit traces to unresolved V genes, and the cause of the others is not known. For this sample there are over 65,000 clones; around 84% appear just once. Approximately 6.5% of the sample belongs to the ten largest clones. The sample consisted of CD4+ or CD8+ T cells sorted from blood, taken in a trial of the OX40 agonist ivuxolimab. The source is an adult with an advanced solid tumor such as melanoma, head and neck, liver or kidney cancer.

The V call is TRBV6-6, the J call TRBJ2-1; D ambiguous. The CDR3 runs to 13 residues. The ends were cut back, 3 bases at V and 4 bases at J, with 7 bases in the middle. In germline, CDR1 is MNHNY, CDR2 SVGAGI (reference sequence). This chain's CDR3 is CASSYGIYNEQFF. As DNA, the CDR3 is TGTGCCAGCAGTTATGGCATATACAATGAGCAGTTCTTC.

The gene calls are TRBV5-4 and TRBJ2-1; D is unclear. The V end was cut by 0 bases, the J end by 6 bases, with 7 bases between. This CDR3 has 13 amino acids. CDR1 and CDR2 from the germline V gene are SGHNT and YYREEE (reference sequence). CDR3 nucleotide sequence: TGTGCCAGCAGCTTGGAGGTAGGCAATGAGCAGTTCTTC. Its protein product is CASSLEVGNEQFF.

The J gene is TRBJ1-2, the V gene TRBV6-6; 8 bases line up with TRBD1. Germline CDR1 is MNHNY and CDR2 is SVGAGI (reference sequence). The CDR3 has 13 residues. Trimming at V came to 5 bases and at J to 6 bases, leaving 5 bases not matched to a gene. This CDR3 is CASSREQGDGYTF. CDR3 DNA sequence: TGTGCCAGCAGTCGTGAACAGGGGGATGGCTACACCTTC.

The CDR3, as DNA: TGTGCCTGGAGTGTACTCGGGAGGGCTGGTGGCCAAGAGACCCAGTACTTC. Translated: CAWSVLGRAGGQETQYF. The rearrangement links TRBV30 to TRBJ2-5; 8 bases map to TRBD2. This CDR3 has 17 amino acids. Per germline, CDR1 GTSNPN and CDR2 SVGIG (reference sequence). V lost 0 bases and J lost 1; bases outside the gene matches: 10. Full variable domain (outside the CDR3, taken from reference TRBV30 and TRBJ2-5): SQTIHQWPATLVQPVGSPLSLECTVEGTSNPNLYWYRQAAGRGLQLLFYSVGIGQISSEVPQNLSASRPQDRQFILSSKKLLLSDSGFYLCAWSVLGRAGGQETQYFGPGTRLLVL.

Only a few counts were recorded for this clone. The V and J genes are TRBV19 and TRBJ1-3; no firm D call. Germline CDR1 and CDR2: LNHDA and SQIVND (reference sequence). This CDR3 comprises 14 residues. Trimming removed 7 bases from V and 4 bases from J, with 14 bases in between. CDR3 sequence: CASKMGLQGNTIYF. The CDR3 coding sequence is TGTGCCAGTAAAATGGGTCTCCAAGGAAACACCATATATTTT.